This entry describes one T cell receptor beta chain. The antigen is unknown. This entry comes from a study of shared clonotypes between healthy human individuals. Overall study: Researchers drew samples from two women and a few men aged 18 to 49.

Study-level results: Memory subsets generally showed lower estimated richness than naive subsets.

This CDR3 region has 16 residues. The germline V gene has CDR1 MNHNY and CDR2 SVGAGI (reference sequence). The trim removed 6 bases at V and 2 bases at J, leaving 7 bases unmatched. Sequencing was performed with immunoSEQ multiplex PCR; in TCRdb, only in-frame clones are kept and a portion is missing. This sample has about 2 million clones; roughly 96% occur once, and the top ten carry more than 0.1%. Donors comprised healthy HIV-negative adults lacking recent acute infections or vaccinations. The study separated CD4+ cells into CD45RA+ naive and CD45RA-negative memory subsets. What was sequenced was naive CD4+ T cells sorted from blood. Subset meaning: CD45RA+ positively selected. The clonotype was recovered from a man aged 18-30 years in good health. V gene TRBV6-6 combines with J gene TRBJ2-5; 12 nucleotides agree with TRBD2. This chain's CDR3 is CASSDRTSGTQETQYF. CDR3 DNA: TGTGCCAGCAGCGACCGGACTAGCGGGACTCAAGAGACCCAGTACTTC.